This TCR beta chain was sequenced for a study of response to subunit inactivated influenza vaccine (dated by TCRdb to between 2018 and 2020). About the study as a whole: The study used deep quantitative T cell receptor repertoire profiling to track responses to a trivalent subunit inactivated influenza vaccine. Results and caveats for the whole study, not just this receptor: It was suggested by the authors that each seasonal influenza vaccination may recruit only a limited number of new T cells.

Details on this clonotype: The antigen it binds to is not known. No much larger clone is present one base from it, and per-base qualities are unavailable.

The library was obtained by RT-PCR. Data came from an Illumina HiSeq 2500. In TCRdb, the public reads were trimmed at Q25 with fastp and aligned with MiXCR, with productive beta chains retained. Duplicate CDR3 protein sequences are folded into a single record with the most common DNA and genes. For this sample the table gives over 750,000 distinct CDR3 sequences, of which over 20% were detected only once. The top ten clones comprise about 10% of the sample. The trim is 0 bases for V and 0 bases for J, with a gap of 9 bases between the germline ends. CDR1 and CDR2, per the germline V gene, are LGHNA and YNFKEQ. Taken from cysteine to phenylalanine, the CDR3 has 15 residues. Only the CDR3 portion is preserved as DNA: 45 bases, with reading frame beginning at the first base.

The chain couples TRBV4-2 to TRBJ2-7; TRBD2 is perhaps the D gene, given 5 matching bases. The TCR was taken from a man aged 50-59 years who received an inactivated influenza vaccine. Donor details come from another sample of the same person, matched by shared clones. This specimen was PBMCs from blood, taken 5 days after vaccination. The CDR3 region: CASSQEEGSSYEQYF. The bases read TGTGCCAGCAGCCAAGAAGAAGGGAGCTCCTACGAGCAGTACTTC.